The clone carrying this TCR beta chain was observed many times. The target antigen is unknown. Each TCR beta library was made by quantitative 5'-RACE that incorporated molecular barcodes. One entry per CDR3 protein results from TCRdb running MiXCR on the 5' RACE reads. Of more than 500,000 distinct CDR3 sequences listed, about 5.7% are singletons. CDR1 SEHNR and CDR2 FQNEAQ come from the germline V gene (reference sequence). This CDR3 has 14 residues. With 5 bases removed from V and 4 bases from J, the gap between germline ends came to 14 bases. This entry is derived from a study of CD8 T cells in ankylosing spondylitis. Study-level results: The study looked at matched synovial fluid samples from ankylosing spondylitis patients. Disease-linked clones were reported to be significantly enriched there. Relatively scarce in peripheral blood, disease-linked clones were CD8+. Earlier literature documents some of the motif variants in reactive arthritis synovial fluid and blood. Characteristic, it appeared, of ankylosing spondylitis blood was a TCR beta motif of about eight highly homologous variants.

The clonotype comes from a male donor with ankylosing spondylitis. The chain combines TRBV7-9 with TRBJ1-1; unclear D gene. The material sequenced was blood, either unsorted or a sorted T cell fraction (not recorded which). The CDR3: CASSPIRFGTEAFF. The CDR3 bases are TGTGCCAGCAGCCCCATACGGTTTGGCACTGAAGCTTTCTTT.